The rows below give T cell receptor beta chains drawn from one sample of a study of blood T cell repertoires in COVID-19. The data were produced by immunoSEQ multiplex PCR, yet TCRdb's version contains in-frame clones alone and is incomplete. The sample consists of about 170,000 clones, about 90% of them appearing once. The sample comprised PBMCs or T cells enriched from blood (not recorded which). These receptors came from a human donor with acute COVID-19. The donor label of this sample is uncertain. Both conserved end residues are part of each CDR3. Fields, in order: CDR3 DNA, CDR3 protein, V gene, D gene, clone size, J gene. D genes are given only for firm matches. Clone size appears in some rows only: once, few, many, or a class for an expanded clone.

TGTGCCAGCAGCCAAGGCCCTATAGGACAGGGTGGCTACGAGCAGTACTTC | CASSQGPIGQGGYEQYF | TRBV4-2 | TRBD1 | . | TRBJ2-7
TGTGCCAGCAGTTATGGGACTAGCGGGGTAAATAAGCAGTTCTTC | CASSYGTSGVNKQFF | TRBV6-2/TRBV6-3 | TRBD2 | . | TRBJ2-1
TGTGCCAGCAGTCCGCCGGGACAGGGGTACAATGAGCAGTTCTTC | CASSPPGQGYNEQFF | TRBV6-5 | TRBD1 | . | TRBJ2-1
TGTGCCAGCAGCCAACTACAGGGTGTTGGGTACAATGAGCAGTTCTTC | CASSQLQGVGYNEQFF | TRBV7-2 | . | . | TRBJ2-1
TGCGCCAGCAGCCAAGTGGCACAGGCCAACTACGAGCAGTACTTC | CASSQVAQANYEQYF | TRBV4-1 | . | . | TRBJ2-7
TGTGCCAGCAGTCTCGGACACTCCTATGGCTACACCTTC | CASSLGHSYGYTF | TRBV12-3/TRBV12-4 | . | . | TRBJ1-2
TGTGCCAGCAGTTTAGCAGCAGGGGACTACGAGCAGTACTTC | CASSLAAGDYEQYF | TRBV11-3 | . | . | TRBJ2-7
TGCGCCAGCAGCTCTACAGGGGTCGGGGAGCTGTTTTTT | CASSSTGVGELFF | TRBV5-1 | TRBD1 | . | TRBJ2-2
TGTGCCAACGGCCGGGGGGCTTCCTACAATGAGCAGTTCTTC | CANGRGASYNEQFF | TRBV10-3 | . | . | TRBJ2-1
TGTGCCAGCAGTCTCATTGCGGGGCCGGCCGGGGAGCTGTTTTTT | CASSLIAGPAGELFF | TRBV27 | . | . | TRBJ2-2
TGTGCCAGCAGCCTTCGCTCCTACGAGCAGTACTTC | CASSLRSYEQYF | TRBV7-9 | . | few | TRBJ2-7
TGTGCCACCAGTGTTGCCCAATTAGCGGGCAGGCGATACACCGGGGAGCTGTTTTTT | CATSVAQLAGRRYTGELFF | TRBV24-1 | TRBD2 | . | TRBJ2-2
TGTGCCAGCAGCCAAGGCCCCTATAGCAATCAGCCCCAGCATTTT | CASSQGPYSNQPQHF | TRBV3-1/TRBV3-2 | . | . | TRBJ1-5
TGCAGCGTTTTTAGATACAATGAGCAGTTCTTC | CSVFRYNEQFF | TRBV29-1 | . | once | TRBJ2-1
TGTGCCAGCAGGCAGGGGTCGAATGAGCAGTTCTTC | CASRQGSNEQFF | TRBV19 | . | . | TRBJ2-1
TGTGCCAGCAGTGAACGGACAGGGTATGACGAGCAGTACTTC | CASSERTGYDEQYF | TRBV6-1 | TRBD1 | . | TRBJ2-7
TGTGCCAGCAGCCTCCGAGGGGGCGACGGCTACACCTTC | CASSLRGGDGYTF | TRBV9 | TRBD1 | . | TRBJ1-2
TGTGCCAGCAGTTTATCGTCGGCGGGAGCTAACTATGGCTACACCTTC | CASSLSSAGANYGYTF | TRBV27 | . | . | TRBJ1-2
TGCGCCAGCAGCCAAGACTCCGGGACTAGCGGAACCAAGCGAGAGACCCAGTACTTC | CASSQDSGTSGTKRETQYF | TRBV4-3 | TRBD2 | . | TRBJ2-5
TGTGCCTGGGATCCGGGACAGAACCCCTATGGCTACACCTTC | CAWDPGQNPYGYTF | TRBV30 | TRBD1 | . | TRBJ1-2
TGTGCCAGCAGTCCTCCCGGGACAGAATACAGCTGGATGAACACTGAAGCTTTCTTT | CASSPPGTEYSWMNTEAFF | TRBV27 | TRBD1 | . | TRBJ1-1
TGTGCCAGCAGATTGGGGCCGAGCGCAGATACGCAGTATTTT | CASRLGPSADTQYF | TRBV7-2 | . | . | TRBJ2-3
TGTGCCAGCAGTTCCTCTATGAACACTGAAGCTTTCTTT | CASSSSMNTEAFF | TRBV27 | . | once | TRBJ1-1
TGTGCCAGCAGTCCAACAGGGGTAGGAGAGCAGTACTTC | CASSPTGVGEQYF | TRBV25-1 | TRBD1 | . | TRBJ2-7
TGTGCCAGCAGTTCGTCGACAGGGCCGTTACCCTACGAGCAGTACTTC | CASSSSTGPLPYEQYF | TRBV27 | TRBD1 | . | TRBJ2-7
TGTGCCAGCAGCTTACCAATATCCAGGGGGCGCGACTATGGCTACACCTTC | CASSLPISRGRDYGYTF | TRBV7-9 | TRBD1 | . | TRBJ1-2
TGTGCCAGCAGCTTATCCTGGGCACCCGCCGAGCAGTACTTC | CASSLSWAPAEQYF | TRBV7-3 | . | . | TRBJ2-7
TGCAGCGTGGTACCCGGGACAGGGGTCGAGCAGTACTTC | CSVVPGTGVEQYF | TRBV29-1 | TRBD1 | . | TRBJ2-7
TGTGCCAGCAGTTCAAGGGACAGAAGCAACTACGAGCAGTACTTC | CASSSRDRSNYEQYF | TRBV27 | TRBD1 | . | TRBJ2-7
TGTGCCAGTAGTCCTACGACTAACACTGAAGCTTTCTTT | CASSPTTNTEAFF | TRBV19 | . | . | TRBJ1-1